A selection of T cell receptor beta chains follows, all from one sample in a study of low-dose radiotherapy and immunotherapy resistance in tumors. TCRdb reprocessed the reads with MiXCR, giving one entry per CDR3 protein. This table holds some 85,000 distinct CDR3 sequences, under 20% found once. Source: PBMCs, taken before treatment. The receptors stem from a male donor with prostate cancer. The CDR3 runs from the conserved cysteine through the conserved F or W. A D gene is named only where the DNA matches it firmly. For some rows the clone size is stated as once, few or many, or as a class when expanded; others skip it.

len	v_gene	j_gene	abundance	d_gene	CDR3aa	CDR3nt
20	TRBV7-2	TRBJ2-1	many	TRBD2	CASSPRLAGGPAAVHNEQFF	TGTGCCAGCAGCCCGAGACTAGCGGGGGGGCCCGCCGCAGTACACAATGAGCAGTTCTTC
13	TRBV29-1	TRBJ1-1	many	.	CSVAGLLNTEAFF	TGCAGCGTCGCGGGACTCCTGAACACTGAAGCTTTCTTT
15	TRBV7-9	TRBJ2-4	many	.	CASSLGNYGSNIQYF	TGTGCCAGCAGCTTAGGGAATTACGGTTCAAACATTCAGTACTTC
13	TRBV3-1	TRBJ2-3	many	TRBD2	CASSRGLADTQYF	TGTGCCAGCAGCCGGGGACTAGCGGATACGCAGTATTTT
13	TRBV12-3/TRBV12-4	TRBJ2-3	many	TRBD2	CASSLGGMGPPYF	TGTGCCAGCAGTTTGGGGGGGATGGGTCCGCCGTATTTT
14	TRBV2	TRBJ2-2	many	.	CASSRSGYTGELFF	TGTGCCAGCAGCCGTTCAGGATACACCGGGGAGCTGTTTTTT
15	TRBV5-1	TRBJ2-1	few	TRBD2	CASSFILAGLNEQFF	TGCGCCAGCAGCTTTATACTAGCGGGGCTCAATGAGCAGTTCTTC
15	TRBV18	TRBJ2-4	many	TRBD1	CASSQPGQGANIQYF	TGTGCCAGCTCACAACCCGGACAGGGAGCAAACATTCAGTACTTC
15	TRBV5-1	TRBJ2-1	many	.	CASSLAGIPYNEQFF	TGCGCCAGCAGCTTGGCCGGTATACCTTACAATGAGCAGTTCTTC
18	TRBV28	TRBJ1-1	many	TRBD1	CASRLGTGASVMNTEAFF	TGTGCCAGCAGATTGGGGACAGGGGCCTCCGTTATGAACACTGAAGCTTTCTTT
16	TRBV19	TRBJ2-1	many	.	CASSTKGSRWLNEQFF	TGTGCCAGTAGTACAAAGGGCTCTAGGTGGTTAAATGAGCAGTTCTTC
13	TRBV7-9	TRBJ2-1	many	.	CASSLAGWNEQFF	TGTGCCAGCAGCTTAGCTGGTTGGAATGAGCAGTTCTTC
15	TRBV11-2	TRBJ2-1	many	TRBD2	CASSLGGGLAVEQFF	TGTGCCAGCAGCTTGGGGGGGGGACTAGCGGTAGAGCAGTTCTTC
14	TRBV2	TRBJ1-3	few	TRBD1	CASSRDRARNTIYF	TGTGCCAGCAGTCGGGACAGAGCCCGAAACACCATATATTTT
15	TRBV20-1	TRBJ2-7	many	TRBD2	CSASSAGGNTYEQYF	TGCAGTGCTAGTTCAGCGGGAGGTAACACCTACGAGCAGTACTTC
17	TRBV4-1	TRBJ1-5	many	TRBD1	CASSHVFRDRVDQPQHF	TGCGCCAGCAGCCACGTTTTCCGGGACAGGGTGGATCAGCCCCAGCATTTT
13	TRBV3-1	TRBJ2-7	many	.	CASSQTRGREQYF	TGTGCCAGCAGCCAGACAAGGGGCCGCGAGCAGTACTTC
13	TRBV5-5	TRBJ2-1	.	.	CASSAGPYNEQFF	TGTGCCAGCAGCGCCGGGCCGTACAATGAGCAGTTCTTC
14	TRBV3-1	TRBJ1-3	many	.	CASSPAGDGNTIYF	TGTGCCAGCAGCCCCGCCGGGGATGGAAACACCATATATTTT
14	TRBV6-5	TRBJ2-5	many	.	CASSQFFGGKTQYF	TGTGCCAGCAGCCAATTCTTCGGCGGAAAGACCCAGTACTTC
11	TRBV19	TRBJ1-5	.	.	CAPGPNQPQHF	TGTGCCCCGGGGCCGAATCAGCCCCAGCATTTT
15	TRBV5-4	TRBJ1-2	.	.	CASSYIASGSYGYTF	TGTGCCAGCAGCTACATTGCGTCCGGGAGCTATGGCTACACCTTC
17	TRBV19	TRBJ2-7	many	TRBD2	CASSIGLMREVTYEQYF	TGTGCCAGTAGTATCGGTTTGATGCGGGAGGTAACCTACGAGCAGTACTTC
17	TRBV7-9	TRBJ2-1	many	TRBD2	CASSGRRSGDSYNEQFF	TGTGCCAGCAGCGGGCGCCGGAGCGGGGACTCCTACAATGAGCAGTTCTTC
14	TRBV20-1	TRBJ2-7	many	TRBD1	CSATPMRGRDEQYF	TGCAGTGCTACCCCGATGAGGGGGCGGGACGAGCAGTACTTC
14	TRBV5-1	TRBJ2-1	.	.	CASSLFSVGNEQFF	TGCGCCAGCAGCTTGTTTAGCGTGGGCAATGAGCAGTTCTTC
16	TRBV6-1	TRBJ2-5	many	TRBD2	CASKQHSGRAVETQYF	TGTGCCAGCAAACAACATAGCGGGAGGGCCGTTGAGACCCAGTACTTC
15	TRBV3-1	TRBJ1-1	.	.	CASSQLQGMNTEAFF	TGTGCCAGCAGCCAACTGCAGGGGATGAACACTGAAGCTTTCTTT
13	TRBV19	TRBJ2-5	many	.	CASSMNAGETQYF	TGTGCCAGTAGTATGAATGCAGGGGAGACCCAGTACTTC
18	TRBV7-9	TRBJ1-5	many	TRBD1	CASSREGQGAGNNQPQHF	TGTGCCAGCAGCCGCGAGGGGCAGGGGGCTGGGAACAATCAGCCCCAGCATTTT
15	TRBV19	TRBJ1-5	many	.	CASSASTGSNQPQHF	TGTGCCAGTAGTGCCTCAACAGGGTCCAATCAGCCCCAGCATTTT
13	TRBV29-1	TRBJ2-2	many	TRBD1	CSVRQGNTGELFF	TGCAGCGTTAGACAGGGAAACACCGGGGAGCTGTTTTTT
16	TRBV7-6	TRBJ2-3	few	.	CASSWSSAGSTDTQYF	TGTGCCAGCAGCTGGAGTAGCGCGGGGAGCACAGATACGCAGTATTTT
11	TRBV2	TRBJ2-7	many	.	CASSGAYEQYF	TGTGCCAGCAGTGGGGCCTACGAGCAGTACTTC
15	TRBV4-3	TRBJ1-5	many	TRBD1	CASSQGTGGNQPQHF	TGCGCCAGCAGCCAGGGGACAGGGGGCAATCAGCCCCAGCATTTT
15	TRBV5-4	TRBJ2-1	many	TRBD2	CASSKTSGGAYEQFF	TGTGCCAGCAGCAAGACTAGCGGGGGGGCTTATGAGCAGTTCTTC
14	TRBV9	TRBJ2-5	.	TRBD2	CASSVEGTAGAQYF	TGTGCCAGCAGCGTAGAAGGGACCGCGGGGGCCCAGTACTTC
15	TRBV25-1	TRBJ1-2	many	.	CASSEFGTDHHGYTF	TGTGCCAGCAGTGAATTCGGGACGGATCACCATGGCTACACCTTC
14	TRBV12-3/TRBV12-4	TRBJ2-7	.	.	CASSPQGFQREQYF	TGTGCCAGCAGTCCACAGGGCTTCCAGCGCGAGCAGTACTTC
14	TRBV4-3	TRBJ1-3	many	.	CASSQTGQANTIYF	TGCGCCAGCAGCCAGACGGGACAAGCAAACACCATATATTTT
17	TRBV6-5	TRBJ2-2	few	.	CASSRSGGPNTGELFFF	.
15	TRBV4-3	TRBJ1-3	many	.	CASSQRGASGNTIYF	TGCGCCAGCAGCCAGCGGGGAGCGTCTGGAAACACCATATATTTT
13	TRBV2	TRBJ2-1	many	.	CASSNTGYNEQFF	TGTGCCAGCAGTAACACGGGATACAATGAGCAGTTCTTC
15	TRBV28	TRBJ2-5	many	.	CASSLSLGVLETQYF	TGTGCCAGCAGTTTATCCCTGGGGGTTTTGGAGACCCAGTACTTC
15	TRBV14	TRBJ2-1	.	.	CASSPAGTPYNEQFF	TGTGCCAGCAGCCCCGCGGGGACCCCCTACAATGAGCAGTTCTTC
15	TRBV7-9	TRBJ1-1	many	TRBD1	CASSSWDRENTEAFF	TGTGCCAGCAGCTCATGGGACAGGGAGAACACTGAAGCTTTCTTT
14	TRBV20-1	TRBJ2-3	many	TRBD2	CSARPAGGLDTQYF	TGCAGTGCTAGGCCGGCGGGGGGGCTCGATACGCAGTATTTT
14	TRBV7-3	TRBJ2-3	many	.	CASSLTGKGGTQYF	TGTGCCAGCAGCTTAACAGGGAAGGGTGGTACGCAGTATTTT
12	TRBV29-1	TRBJ2-5	.	.	CSTRDGGETQYF	TGCAGCACCCGGGATGGCGGGGAGACCCAGTACTTC
14	TRBV18	TRBJ2-2	many	.	CASSPPSHAGELFF	TGTGCCAGCTCACCACCGTCCCACGCCGGGGAGCTGTTTTTT
13	TRBV29-1	TRBJ1-1	many	.	CSVAMAAHTEAFF	TGCAGCGTTGCCATGGCAGCTCATACTGAAGCTTTCTTT
11	TRBV7-9	TRBJ1-1	many	.	CASSLKTEAFF	TGTGCCAGCAGCTTAAAAACTGAAGCTTTCTTT
12	TRBV15	TRBJ2-7	few	TRBD2	CATGVGEGEQYF	TGTGCCACAGGCGTGGGGGAGGGCGAGCAGTACTTC
17	TRBV15	TRBJ2-1	many	.	CATSRDLSPRSYNEQFF	TGTGCCACCAGCAGAGATTTGTCTCCCCGTTCCTACAATGAGCAGTTCTTC
15	TRBV7-9	TRBJ2-1	many	TRBD2	CASSSLAGVLNEQFF	TGTGCCAGCAGCTCACTAGCGGGAGTTCTCAATGAGCAGTTCTTC
14	TRBV5-5	TRBJ2-3	.	.	CASSLSRVTDTQYF	TGTGCCAGCAGCTTAAGCAGGGTGACAGATACGCAGTATTTT
14	TRBV30	TRBJ2-1	many	.	CAWELQSSHNEQFF	TGTGCCTGGGAGCTACAAAGCTCCCACAATGAGCAGTTCTTC
15	TRBV10-1	TRBJ1-1	many	.	CASSGGKKRRTEAFF	TGCGCCAGCTCCGGGGGAAAAAAGCGTCGCACTGAAGCTTTCTTT
15	TRBV4-3	TRBJ1-2	many	TRBD1	CASSQVGTGGLGYTF	TGCGCCAGCAGCCAAGTTGGGACAGGGGGCCTTGGCTACACCTTC
21	TRBV19	TRBJ2-1	many	TRBD2	CASSISSGGAHYPSSYNEQFF	TGTGCCAGTAGTATATCAAGCGGGGGGGCCCACTACCCGAGCTCCTACAATGAGCAGTTCTTC